The 32 T cell receptor beta chains in this list originate from one sample, sequenced in a study of neurological immune-mediated disorders. TCRdb redid the calling of the 5' RACE reads with MiXCR, one entry per CDR3 protein. Here the sample spans about 53,000 distinct CDR3 sequences, 3.5% being singletons. Sequencing was carried out using PBMCs. All receptors derive from a woman in her 30s with multiple sclerosis.

This clonotype was picked up many times. The CDR3 here is CASSPGQGASTYEQYF. CDR3 nucleotides: TGTGCCAGCAGTCCCGGACAGGGCGCGTCCACCTACGAGCAGTACTTC. V usage is TRBV12-3 or TRBV12-4 and J usage is TRBJ2-7, with 8 bases matching TRBD1. Losses at the gene ends were 5 bases for V and 2 bases for J; bases not matched to a gene: 11. The CDR3 contains 16 residues.

In this sample, this clonotype turned up many times. The chain carries TRBV5-1 and TRBJ1-1; D not resolved. The V and J ends lost 1 base and 5 bases respectively, with 12 bases between them. This CDR3 is built from 14 residues. The germline V gene has CDR1 SGHRS and CDR2 YFSETQ. CDR3 sequence: CASSLTTVVTEAFF. CDR3 nucleotides: TGCGCCAGCAGCTTGACTACGGTCGTGACTGAAGCTTTCTTT.

To note about this clonotype: One end of the junction is discordant with germline, which a read error may explain. The V and J genes are TRBV25-1 and TRBJ1-5, with D possibly being TRBD1 (6 bases). CDR3 size: 12 residues. Looked up from germline, CDR1 is MGHDK and CDR2 is SYGVNS. CDR3 nucleotides: TGTGCCAGCAACGATCCAGGACAGCCCCAGAATTTT. It translates to CASNDPGQPQNF.

Points on this clonotype: At one boundary the junction diverges from the germline segment, which might be a read error. The J gene is TRBJ1-5, the V gene TRBV6-2 or TRBV6-3, with D possibly being TRBD1 (6 bases). The CDR3 length is 14 residues. Germline V lookup: CDR1 MNHEY, CDR2 SVGEGT. The CDR3: CASLDRPSNQPQNF. The DNA of the CDR3 is TGTGCCAGCCTAGACAGGCCTAGCAATCAGCCCCAGAATTTT.

This clonotype was counted between two and nine times. One end of the junction does not line up with germline, which may come from a read error. The chain recombines TRBV2 with TRBJ1-6; D is unclear. Germline V gives CDR1 SNHLY, CDR2 FYNNEI. The CDR3 is 14 residues long. The CDR3 region has the DNA TGTGCCAGCAGTGTCCTCCGGGTGGATTCACCCCTCAACTTT. It codes for CASSVLRVDSPLNF.

V and J are TRBV6-2 or TRBV6-3 and TRBJ2-2, with no clear D. V lost 5 bases to trimming and J lost 1 base, with 8 bases between them. The V gene's germline CDR1 is MNHEY and CDR2 SVGEGT. The CDR3 has 14 amino acids. CDR3 DNA sequence: TGTGCCAGCAGTGCTTACGGGAACACCGGGGAGCTGTTTTTT. Translated, it gives CASSAYGNTGELFF.

The sample holds a few counts of this clonotype. This sequence joins TRBV5-1 and TRBJ2-7; 9 bases line up with TRBD1. There are 15 residues in the CDR3. J lost 5 bases, V lost 0 bases, and 6 bases had no gene match. CDR1 is SGHRS and CDR2 is YFSETQ in the germline V gene. CDR3 nucleotide sequence: TGCGCCAGCAGCTTGGGGGACAGGGAAGGGCACGAGCAGTACTTC. Its translation is CASSLGDREGHEQYF.

This clonotype was seen at least ten times. This rearrangement joins TRBV7-3 to TRBJ2-5; D unclear. The CDR3 has 13 amino acids. In germline, CDR1 is SGHTA, CDR2 FQGTGA. V was pared by 3 bases and J by 4 bases, with 9 bases between. The CDR3 DNA reads as TGTGCCAGCAGCTTTCGGGCTGGAGAGACCCAGTACTTC. It yields the protein CASSFRAGETQYF.

This clonotype was counted at least ten times. The rearrangement uses TRBV9 and TRBJ2-2; D remains ambiguous. CDR1 is SGDLS and CDR2 is YYNGEE in the germline V gene. V lost 4 bases and J 7 bases, leaving 8 bases between the germline ends. The CDR3 contains 12 residues. In DNA form, the CDR3 reads TGTGCCAGCAGCATATGGGGCGGGGAGCTGTTTTTT. Amino acids: CASSIWGGELFF.

The rearrangement links TRBV5-1 to TRBJ2-5, with D possibly TRBD2 on 6 matching bases. Germline V gene sequence: CDR1 SGHRS, CDR2 YFSETQ. V dropped 3 bases and J dropped 2 bases, with 14 bases sitting between them. CDR3 length equals 15 residues. For the CDR3, the DNA is TGCGCCAGCAGCTCGACCGGGACTTTACAAGAGACCCAGTACTTC. Amino acids: CASSSTGTLQETQYF.

The rearrangement links TRBV20-1 to TRBJ2-1; 10 bases are a match to TRBD2. The germline CDR1 and CDR2 sequences are DFQATT and SNEGSKA (reference sequence). This CDR3 has 16 amino acids. V lost 4 bases, J lost 2 bases, and 8 bases stayed unmatched. CDR3 loop: CSAIKPGLAPYNEQFF. The CDR3 DNA is TGCAGTGCTATTAAACCGGGACTAGCGCCCTACAATGAGCAGTTCTTC.

The V and J genes are TRBV6-2 or TRBV6-3 and TRBJ2-7; 7 positions match TRBD1. The V gene end was trimmed by 2 bases and the J gene end by 3 bases; junction bases not matched to a gene: 4. Germline V gene sequence: CDR1 MNHEY, CDR2 SVGEGT. This CDR3 comprises 14 residues. CDR3 residues: CASSYGTESYEQYF. CDR3 DNA: TGTGCCAGCAGTTACGGGACAGAGAGCTACGAGCAGTACTTC.

This clonotype was seen at least ten times. The J gene is TRBJ2-5, the V gene TRBV6-2 or TRBV6-3, with a weak D call TRBD2 (6 bases). Germline CDR1 reads MNHEY; CDR2 reads SVGEGT. The V end lost 9 bases, the J end lost 4 bases, and 30 bases lay between the germline ends. The CDR3 runs 18 residues. The CDR3 DNA follows: TGTGCCAGTTGGAGGGACGGTTCAGCGGGTGAAGGCGGAGAGACCCAGTACTTC. Translated: CASWRDGSAGEGGETQYF.

This clonotype was counted many times. The chain has TRBV27 and TRBJ2-2; the match to TRBD2 covers 8 bases. Per the germline V gene, CDR1 is MNHEY and CDR2 is SMNVEV (reference sequence). The V and J ends lost 5 bases and 4 bases, in that order; junction bases with no gene match: 6. The CDR3 runs 15 residues. The CDR3 DNA reads as TGTGCCAGCAGTATGGTAGCGGGGACCACCGGGGAGCTGTTTTTT. Translated, it gives CASSMVAGTTGELFF.

This clonotype was seen ten or more times. The chain couples TRBV5-1 to TRBJ2-5, with a weak D call TRBD1 (5 bases). Trimming removed 0 bases from V and 6 bases from J, with 9 bases in between. The V gene's germline CDR1 is SGHRS and CDR2 YFSETQ. The CDR3 extends over 13 amino acids. Here the CDR3 DNA reads TGCGCCAGCAGCTTGGGGGGCTGGCAGACCCAGTACTTC. Residues: CASSLGGWQTQYF.

This clonotype was seen ten or more times. V gene TRBV5-1 combines with J gene TRBJ1-1, with 8 nucleotides matching TRBD1. V was clipped by 4 bases and J by 4 bases; unmatched bases: 9. This CDR3 comprises 15 residues. Germline CDR1 SGHRS, CDR2 YFSETQ. CDR3 sequence reads: CASSTLTGVGTEAFF. CDR3 nucleotides: TGCGCCAGCAGCACGCTGACAGGGGTGGGCACTGAAGCTTTCTTT. The complete variable domain, with remaining parts taken from reference TRBV5-1 and TRBJ1-1, reads KAGVTQTPRYLIKTRGQQVTLSCSPISGHRSVSWYQQTPGQGLQFLFEYFSETQRNKGNFPGRFSGRQFSNSRSEMNVSTLELGDSALYLCASSTLTGVGTEAFFGQGTRLTVV.

This clonotype was seen ten or more times. The V and J genes are TRBV7-2 and TRBJ2-3, with 9 positions matching TRBD1. CDR1 is SGHTA and CDR2 is FQGNSA in the germline V gene. V shed 2 bases, J shed 14 bases, and the junction held 5 bases outside the gene matches. The CDR3 runs 12 residues. In DNA form, the CDR3 reads TGTGCCAGCAGCTTAAACAGGGGACAGGGGTATTTT. This sequence encodes CASSLNRGQGYF.

This clonotype was seen repeatedly, ten times or more. J is TRBJ2-3 and V is TRBV4-1, with TRBD2 matching over 7 bases. Looked up from germline, CDR1 is MGHRA and CDR2 is YSYEKL. J gave up 2 bases and V 4 bases, and 6 bases lay outside the gene matches. This CDR3 has 15 residues. The CDR3 DNA reads TGCGCCAGCAGCCTGACTAGCTGGGCCACAGATACGCAGTATTTT. Translating gives CASSLTSWATDTQYF.

The table lists this clonotype with many counts. A read error is possible here, since a much larger clone lies one base away. The CDR3 sequence is CASSKTGETQYF. The CDR3 DNA follows: TGCGCCAGCAGTAAAACGGGCGAGACCCAGTACTTC. The chain employs TRBV5-1 and TRBJ2-5; no firm D call. The V and J ends lost 5 bases and 5 bases respectively, with 10 bases between them. Germline V gives CDR1 SGHRS, CDR2 YFSETQ. CDR3 size: 12 residues.

This clonotype was seen repeatedly, ten times or more. V gene TRBV6-1 combines with J gene TRBJ1-2; 9 bases agree with TRBD1. The CDR3 has 15 residues. V gave up 5 bases and J gave up 6 bases; unmatched junction bases: 10. CDR1 is MNHNS and CDR2 is SASEGT in the germline V gene. The CDR3 DNA follows: TGTGCCAGCAGTTCCCAGACAGGGGGGAACGATGGCTACACCTTC. This codes for CASSSQTGGNDGYTF.

This clonotype was detected many times. V and J are TRBV24-1 and TRBJ2-5, with D possibly TRBD2 on 6 matching bases. With 3 bases removed from V and 0 bases from J, the gap between germline ends came to 7 bases. Germline V lookup: CDR1 KGHDR, CDR2 SFDVKD. The length of the CDR3 is 14 residues. The CDR3 spells CATSDGGYQETQYF. CDR3 bases: TGTGCCACCAGTGATGGGGGGTACCAAGAGACCCAGTACTTC.

In its sample, this clonotype was seen many times. The chain joins TRBV20-1 to TRBJ2-7; D assignment may be TRBD1 or TRBD2 (6 bases each). CDR1 and CDR2 (germline): DFQATT, SNEGSKA (reference sequence). This CDR3 comprises 13 residues. The CDR3 DNA is TGCAGCATAGGTGGAGGGGGGTCGTTCGAGCAGTACTTC. Translated, it gives CSIGGGGSFEQYF.

This clonotype was counted at least ten times. The V gene is TRBV7-2, the J gene TRBJ2-1; 11 bases are a match to TRBD1. J gave up 4 bases and V 4 bases, and 15 bases lay outside the gene matches. CDR3 length equals 19 residues. The germline CDR1 and CDR2 sequences are SGHTA and FQGNSA. CDR3 in amino acids: CASSYRTGGGSGWYNEQFF. The CDR3 DNA reads TGTGCCAGCAGCTACCGGACAGGGGGCGGATCGGGATGGTACAATGAGCAGTTCTTC. The entire variable domain, with the rest obtained from reference TRBV7-2 and TRBJ2-1, is as follows: GAGVSQSPSNKVTEKGKDVELRCDPISGHTALYWYRQSLGQGLEFLIYFQGNSAPDKSGLPSDRFSAERTGGSVSTLTIQRTQQEDSAVYLCASSYRTGGGSGWYNEQFFGPGTRLTVL.

Many counts were recorded for this clonotype. This chain connects TRBV29-1 to TRBJ2-7; D is perhaps TRBD1 (6 bases). Trimming removed 5 bases at V and 3 bases at J, with 14 bases between. The CDR3 length is 13 residues. Germline loops: CDR1 SQVTM, CDR2 ANQGSEA. CDR3 residues: CSVLTGGSYEQYF. The CDR3, as DNA: TGCAGCGTTTTGACAGGCGGCAGCTACGAGCAGTACTTC.

This clonotype was seen at least ten times. The chain employs TRBV5-8 and TRBJ2-5; TRBD2 might be the D (6 bases). The CDR3 has 15 amino acids. CDR1 and CDR2 from the germline V gene are SGHTS and YDEGEE. Deletions cut 0 bases from V and 0 bases from J, with 9 bases between. CDR3 nucleotides: TGTGCCAGCAGCTTGGTTCGGGACTACCAAGAGACCCAGTACTTC. This encodes CASSLVRDYQETQYF.

The chain employs TRBV29-1 and TRBJ1-4, with a tentative D call TRBD1 (5 bases). V gave up 7 bases and J gave up 4 bases, with 10 bases separating them. The CDR3 consists of 12 residues. Germline-derived CDR1 and CDR2 are SQVTM and ANQGSEA. The CDR3: CSAGTYNEKLFF. For the CDR3, the DNA is TGCAGCGCCGGGACCTATAATGAAAAACTGTTTTTT. Full variable domain (outside the CDR3, taken from reference TRBV29-1 and TRBJ1-4): SAVISQKPSRDICQRGTSLTIQCQVDSQVTMMFWYRQQPGQSLTLIATANQGSEATYESGFVIDKFPISRPNLTFSTLTVSNMSPEDSSIYLCSAGTYNEKLFFGSGTQLSVL.

This clonotype was recorded a few times. This chain links TRBV7-8 with TRBJ1-2; D unresolved. CDR1 and CDR2 from the germline V gene are SGHVS and FQNEAQ. There are 13 residues in the CDR3. Trimming removed 5 bases at V and 8 bases at J, with 15 bases between. The CDR3 is CASSPQKGWGYTF. The CDR3, as DNA: TGTGCCAGCAGCCCCCAAAAGGGATGGGGCTACACCTTC.

This clonotype was detected many times. The chain combines TRBV20-1 with TRBJ1-1; D not resolved. CDR3 length equals 15 residues. Between the trimmed V and J ends, which lost 3 bases and 0 bases, there was a span of 14 bases. The germline CDR1 and CDR2 sequences are DFQATT and SNEGSKA (reference sequence). CDR3 bases: TGCAGTGCTAGTCGATCCAGTCCCATGAACACTGAAGCTTTCTTT. It specifies CSASRSSPMNTEAFF.

The chain employs TRBV5-4 and TRBJ2-1; D uncertain. The CDR3 covers 13 residues. Germline lookup yields CDR1 SGHNT and CDR2 YYREEE (reference sequence). Trimming left V 0 bases short and J 6 bases short, with 7 bases between. The CDR3 reads CASSLVQFNEQFF. In DNA form, the CDR3 reads TGTGCCAGCAGCTTGGTTCAGTTCAATGAGCAGTTCTTC. Supplemented by reference TRBV5-4 and TRBJ2-1, the full variable domain reads ETGVTQSPTHLIKTRGQQVTLRCSSQSGHNTVSWYQQALGQGPQFIFQYYREEENGRGNFPPRFSGLQFPNYSSELNVNALELDDSALYLCASSLVQFNEQFFGPGTRLTVL.

In this sample, this clonotype turned up many times. The chain recombines TRBV12-3 or TRBV12-4 with TRBJ2-2; D may be TRBD1 or TRBD2 (6 bases each). Trimming stripped 6 bases from V and 1 base from J, with 15 bases between. The CDR3 loop spans 16 amino acids. CDR3 nucleotides: TGTGCCAGCAGCTTCGGGGGCGGGGTGAACACCGGGGAGCTGTTTTTT. Translated, it gives CASSFGGGVNTGELFF.

This clonotype has ten or more counts. This chain connects TRBV12-3 or TRBV12-4 to TRBJ2-1; tentative D call: TRBD1 (6 bases). V lost 5 bases and J 8 bases, leaving 19 bases between the germline ends. The CDR3 runs to 15 residues. The CDR3 here is CASSPFLGTSDEQFF. CDR3 DNA sequence: TGTGCCAGCAGTCCTTTCCTCGGGACATCCGATGAGCAGTTCTTC.

This clonotype was seen many times. The chain combines TRBV12-2 with TRBJ2-1; the tabulated D call, TRBD1, remains unverified against the DNA. TRBV12-2 is given as a pseudogene. This CDR3 is 18 amino acids long. In nucleotides, the CDR3 is TGTGCAAGTCGCACTCTCCAGGGGGCGAGGGTGTCCTACAATGAGCAGTTCTTC. This translates into CASRTLQGARVSYNEQFF.